This TCR beta chain derives from a study of monozygotic twins with inflammatory bowel disease. Study findings and constraints: A reduction in TCRbeta diversity (inverse Simpson) was seen in IBD patients relative to healthy co-twins. No one strong IBD-associated signal or clonotype was supported. For repertoire similarity, concordant twins did not differ from discordant twins, possibly because power was limited.

As for this clonotype: Its antigen is as yet unknown.

TCRdb derives one entry per CDR3 protein from the 5' RACE reads, leaving out DNA. The sample table sets out about 300,000 distinct CDR3 sequences. Germline V gene data show CDR1 as GTSNPN and CDR2 as SVGIG (reference sequence). CDR3 length: 13 residues. The source is a human donor with ulcerative colitis or Crohn's disease, or a healthy co-twin of an affected twin (not recorded which). The material sequenced was blood. The chain recombines TRBV30 with TRBJ2-5; the D call of TRBD1 rests on TCRdb alone, since no DNA is present to check it. The CDR3: CAWSLPGGATQYF.